Following are 13 T cell receptor beta chains from one sample sequenced in a study of a mutant IDH1 vaccine in newly diagnosed glioma (dated by TCRdb to about 2021). The library was generated by the immunoSEQ multiplex PCR assay. TCRdb carries this immuneACCESS record with in-frame sequences only. Its versions omit some clonotypes, under half of them owing to an unresolved V gene in the studies checked, with the rest unexplained. This sample gives 30,000 or so clones in total; more than 65% of them show up just once. The ten largest clones take up around 28% of the sample. What this sample's time point label stands for: week 47, end of study. A 20-mer mutant IDH1 peptide at 300 micrograms in Montanide made up each vaccine dose, which was injected subcutaneously together with topical imiquimod. Antigens of these TCRs are unknown. Sequenced material: PBMCs, taken from a glioma patient whose treatment included an IDH1 peptide vaccine. The receptor source for this set is a man aged 30-40 years with glioma.

The V gene is TRBV27, the J gene TRBJ2-2; 7 bases line up with TRBD1. V shed 5 bases and J 2 bases; nucleotides not matched to a gene: 11. This CDR3 spans 17 amino acids. Germline CDR1 MNHEY, CDR2 SMNVEV (reference sequence). CDR3 protein: CASSPTPGTVNTGELFF. The CDR3 DNA is TGTGCCAGCAGTCCCACCCCCGGGACAGTAAACACCGGGGAGCTGTTTTTT.

This clone counts as medium-sized. The rearrangement links TRBV11-3 to TRBJ2-3; D is uncertain. Germline CDR1 reads SGHNT; CDR2 reads YENEEA. The CDR3 has 11 amino acids. Trimming stripped 5 bases from V and 2 bases from J, with 2 bases between. DNA of the CDR3: TGTGCCAGCAGCCTCACAGATACGCAGTATTTT. It yields the protein CASSLTDTQYF.

The V gene is TRBV10-3, the J gene TRBJ1-1; 9 bases fit TRBD1. The CDR3 spans 17 residues. Germline V gene data show CDR1 as ENHRY and CDR2 as SYGVKD. The trim removed 2 bases at V and 5 bases at J, leaving 12 bases unmatched. The CDR3 bases are TGTGCCATCAGTGAGCCAGGGTGGGACAGGGTGGGGACTGAAGCTTTCTTT. Encoded protein: CAISEPGWDRVGTEAFF.

The chain combines TRBV7-6 with TRBJ2-2; tentative D call: TRBD1 (6 bases). V lost 1 base to trimming and J lost 1 base, with 7 bases between them. CDR3 length equals 15 residues. CDR1 is SGHVS, CDR2 FNYEAQ, per germline. CDR3: CASSLETGNTGELFF. The DNA for the CDR3 is TGTGCCAGCAGCTTAGAGACAGGGAACACCGGGGAGCTGTTTTTT. The full variable domain, completed using reference TRBV7-6 and TRBJ2-2, is GAGVSQSPRYKVTKRGQDVALRCDPISGHVSLYWYRQALGQGPEFLTYFNYEAQQDKSGLPNDRFSAERPEGSISTLTIQRTEQRDSAMYRCASSLETGNTGELFFGEGSRLTVL.

This chain connects TRBV29-1 to TRBJ2-1; 9 nucleotides match TRBD2. The CDR3 consists of 14 residues. Germline trimming cut 4 bases from V and 5 bases from J; bases unmatched to any gene: 6. Per germline, CDR1 SQVTM and CDR2 ANQGSEA. CDR3 amino acids: CSVVLAGLDNEQFF. CDR3 coding DNA: TGCAGCGTTGTTCTAGCGGGACTAGACAATGAGCAGTTCTTC.

V usage is TRBV4-2 and J usage is TRBJ2-1, with a weak D call TRBD2 (5 bases). This CDR3 region has 12 residues. Germline V gene sequence: CDR1 LGHNA, CDR2 YNFKEQ. V lost 0 bases and J 9 bases, leaving 6 bases between the germline ends. The CDR3 bases are TGTGCCAGCAGCCAAGAACGGGGTGAGCAGTTCTTC. Translation gives CASSQERGEQFF.

V is TRBV5-1 and J is TRBJ2-1, with D possibly being TRBD2 (6 bases). Per the germline V gene, CDR1 is SGHRS and CDR2 is YFSETQ. V shed 5 bases and J shed 8 bases, with 14 bases lying between them. The CDR3 sequence is 13 residues long. The CDR3 coding sequence is TGCGCCAGCAGGGAGGGTGCGGGGTATGAGCAGTTCTTC. Translation gives CASREGAGYEQFF.

The J gene is TRBJ2-1, the V gene TRBV9; 8 nucleotides agree with TRBD1. The germline gives CDR1 SGDLS, CDR2 YYNGEE. With 3 bases clipped from V and 5 bases from J, the junction kept 10 bases outside the gene matches. The CDR3 extends over 16 amino acids. The CDR3 loop is CASSAPGDRRNNEQFF. The DNA for the CDR3 is TGTGCCAGCAGCGCGCCGGGGGACAGGAGAAACAATGAGCAGTTCTTC.

This clone has only a few counts. This chain joins TRBV4-2 and TRBJ2-5; 8 bases match TRBD2. Germline lookup yields CDR1 LGHNA and CDR2 YNFKEQ. V was pared by 4 bases and J by 4 bases, with 5 bases of the junction left unmatched. This CDR3 contains 14 residues. The CDR3 spells CASSPGLGGETQYF. In DNA form, the CDR3 reads TGTGCCAGCAGCCCGGGACTAGGCGGAGAGACCCAGTACTTC.

The rearrangement uses TRBV11-2 and TRBJ2-1, with TRBD2 matching over 12 bases. Germline values: CDR1 SGHAT, CDR2 FQNNGV. CDR3 length: 15 amino acids. J gave up 4 bases and V 4 bases, and 2 bases lay outside the gene matches. CDR3 bases: TGTGCCAGCAGCTGGGGACTAGCGGGTTACAATGAGCAGTTCTTC. Residues: CASSWGLAGYNEQFF.

The chain couples TRBV5-3 to TRBJ1-4, with unresolved D. TRBV5-3 belongs to the ORF category, with a function that is uncertain. The CDR3 is 13 amino acids. V gave up 0 bases and J gave up 11 bases, with 11 bases separating them. CDR3 DNA: TGTGCCAGAAGCTTGGCCGGGGTACGGAAACTGTTTTTT. Amino acid sequence: CARSLAGVRKLFF.

This clone appeared a few times. The chain uses TRBV19 and TRBJ1-5, with a weak D call TRBD1 (5 bases). The CDR3 covers 16 residues. Looked up from germline, CDR1 is LNHDA and CDR2 is SQIVND (reference sequence). With 6 bases removed from V and 0 bases from J, the gap between germline ends came to 15 bases. The CDR3 region is CASRPGRWGSNQPQHF. The CDR3 region has the DNA TGTGCCAGTAGACCAGGGAGGTGGGGTAGCAATCAGCCCCAGCATTTT. Full variable domain (rest looked up from reference TRBV19 and TRBJ1-5): DGGITQSPKYLFRKEGQNVTLSCEQNLNHDAMYWYRQDPGQGLRLIYYSQIVNDFQKGDIAEGYSVSREKKESFPLTVTSAQKNPTAFYLCASRPGRWGSNQPQHFGDGTRLSIL.

CDR3 DNA: TGTGCCAGCAGCTTAGACGGAGGACAGCCAAACACCATATATTTT. The encoded protein is CASSLDGGQPNTIYF. The chain carries TRBV7-8 and TRBJ1-3; D may be TRBD1 (6 bases). Trimming cost V 1 base and J 6 bases, with 13 bases left between them. The CDR3 consists of 15 residues. Germline values: CDR1 SGHVS, CDR2 FQNEAQ.